These T cell receptor beta chains were read from a single sample in a study of T cells in Graves' hyperthyroidism and ophthalmopathy. A single record per CDR3 protein comes from TCRdb applying MiXCR to the multiplex PCR reads. Of about 480,000 distinct CDR3 sequences in the sample, over 13% are singletons; the top ten hold 15% to 20%. Sequencing was performed on blood. The receptors come from a woman younger than 30 with Graves' hyperthyroidism. CDR3s include the opening cysteine and the closing phenylalanine or tryptophan. Fields, in order: CDR3 length, clone size, D gene, V gene, J gene, CDR3 protein, CDR3 DNA. D genes are given only for firm matches. The size entry is marked missing in some rows and otherwise reads once, few, many or a size class.

15	few	TRBD2	TRBV19	TRBJ2-1	CASSSLTSFLDEQFF	TGTGCCAGTAGTAGTCTGACTAGCTTCCTTGATGAGCAGTTCTTC
18	-	-	TRBV20-1	TRBJ2-1	CSARDIKGLAGSYNEQFF	TGCAGTGCTAGAGATATAAAGGGTCTAGCTGGCTCCTACAATGAGCAGTTCTTC
16	many	TRBD2	TRBV27	TRBJ2-7	CASSLRGTSGSYEQYF	TGTGCCAGCAGTTTACGAGGGACTAGCGGCTCCTACGAGCAGTACTTC
15	many	-	TRBV11-2	TRBJ2-3	CASSQTGIEVDTQYF	TGTGCCAGCAGCCAAACCGGGATAGAGGTAGATACGCAGTATTTT
15	many	-	TRBV27	TRBJ2-1	CASSKPGTLTHEQFF	TGTGCCAGCAGTAAACCCGGGACACTAACACATGAGCAGTTCTTC
16	few	-	TRBV5-1	TRBJ1-1	CASSFRWGEFSTEAFF	TGCGCCAGCAGCTTTAGGTGGGGCGAGTTTAGCACTGAAGCTTTCTTT
16	-	TRBD1	TRBV9	TRBJ1-1	CASSAAGDRENTEAFF	TGTGCCAGCAGCGCCGCGGGGGACAGGGAGAACACTGAAGCTTTCTTT
15	many	-	TRBV2	TRBJ2-6	CASRPGSSGANVLTF	TGTGCCAGCAGGCCAGGTAGCTCTGGGGCCAACGTCCTGACTTTC
15	many	TRBD1	TRBV10-2	TRBJ2-1	CASRTGIGSYNEQFF	TGCGCCAGCAGGACAGGGATCGGCTCCTACAATGAGCAGTTCTTC
15	-	TRBD1	TRBV2	TRBJ1-6	CASSPDRARNSPLHF	TGTGCCAGCAGTCCGGACAGGGCTCGGAATTCACCCCTCCACTTT
16	many	TRBD2	TRBV19	TRBJ2-1	CASSTSGKRSYNEQFF	TGTGCCAGTAGTACTAGCGGGAAGAGGTCCTACAATGAGCAGTTCTTC
15	few	-	TRBV6-1	TRBJ2-3	CASTMGAGAGDTQYF	TGTGCCAGCACAATGGGGGCGGGAGCTGGAGATACGCAGTATTTT
19	many	-	TRBV6-1	TRBJ1-4	CASSEVWSAHSPTNEKLFF	TGTGCCAGCAGTGAAGTATGGTCGGCACATAGCCCAACTAATGAAAAACTGTTTTTT
15	many	-	TRBV2	TRBJ1-2	CASSEEANRNYGYTF	TGTGCCAGCAGTGAAGAGGCAAATCGTAACTATGGCTACACCTTC
15	few	TRBD1	TRBV15	TRBJ1-1	CATSREGQGNTEAFF	TGTGCCACCAGCAGAGAGGGACAGGGCAACACTGAAGCTTTCTTT
16	many	TRBD1	TRBV5-1	TRBJ2-2	CASSWDRGMNTGELFF	TGCGCCAGCAGCTGGGACAGGGGGATGAACACCGGGGAGCTGTTTTTT
15	many	-	TRBV10-3	TRBJ1-5	CAIREQGGDDQPQHF	TGTGCCATCAGAGAACAGGGAGGAGATGATCAGCCCCAGCATTTT
13	many	TRBD1	TRBV7-3	TRBJ1-1	CASVPDRATEAFF	TGTGCCAGCGTTCCCGACAGGGCCACTGAAGCTTTCTTT
16	-	-	TRBV7-3	TRBJ2-3	CASSQAGYRGTDTQYF	TGCGCCAGCAGTCAAGCCGGGTACCGGGGCACAGATACGCAGTATTTT
13	few	TRBD1	TRBV29-1	TRBJ2-1	CSPRQGLGSEQFF	TGCAGCCCGCGACAGGGATTGGGCAGTGAGCAGTTCTTC
17	-	TRBD2	TRBV7-8	TRBJ2-1	CASSLSFLAGEINEQFF	TGTGCCAGCAGCTTAAGCTTCCTAGCGGGAGAAATTAATGAGCAGTTCTTC
14	few	-	TRBV19	TRBJ1-1	CASSITRENTEAFF	TGTGCCAGTAGTATAACGCGGGAGAACACTGAAGCTTTCTTT
18	few	TRBD1	TRBV9	TRBJ2-6	CASSVWDRGRSGANVLTF	TGTGCCAGCAGCGTGTGGGACAGGGGTAGGTCTGGGGCCAACGTCCTGACTTTC
15	few	TRBD2	TRBV27	TRBJ2-1	CASSRLAVGYNEQFF	TGTGCCAGCAGCCGACTAGCGGTAGGTTACAATGAGCAGTTCTTC
16	-	TRBD2	TRBV20-1	TRBJ2-5	CGAEFVLAGGRETQYF	TGCGGTGCGGAATTTGTGCTAGCGGGAGGTCGGGAGACCCAGTACTTC
16	-	-	TRBV6-1	TRBJ2-4	CASSHAQPRAKNIQYF	TGTGCCAGCAGTCACGCCCAACCGCGGGCCAAAAACATTCAGTACTTC
17	-	TRBD1	TRBV5-6	TRBJ1-2	CASSLGPTGTDYYGYTF	TGTGCCAGCAGCTTGGGCCCAACCGGGACAGACTACTATGGCTACACCTTC
12	many	-	TRBV7-9	TRBJ1-6	CASSRNNSPLHF	TGTGCCAGCAGCCGAAATAATTCACCCCTCCACTTT
14	-	-	TRBV20-1	TRBJ2-5	CSARGGRSQETQYF	TGCAGTGCTAGGGGGGGGCGGTCCCAAGAGACCCAGTACTTC
17	many	TRBD2	TRBV5-1	TRBJ2-1	CASSSPRTSGRKDEQFF	TGCGCCAGCAGCTCCCCTCGGACTAGCGGGAGGAAGGATGAGCAGTTCTTC
16	-	TRBD2	TRBV7-8	TRBJ2-2	CASTLGLAANTGELFF	TGTGCCAGCACCCTCGGACTAGCGGCTAACACCGGGGAGCTGTTTTTT
13	few	TRBD1	TRBV20-1	TRBJ2-2	CSARPQGAGELFF	TGCAGTGCTAGACCGCAGGGGGCCGGGGAGCTGTTTTTT